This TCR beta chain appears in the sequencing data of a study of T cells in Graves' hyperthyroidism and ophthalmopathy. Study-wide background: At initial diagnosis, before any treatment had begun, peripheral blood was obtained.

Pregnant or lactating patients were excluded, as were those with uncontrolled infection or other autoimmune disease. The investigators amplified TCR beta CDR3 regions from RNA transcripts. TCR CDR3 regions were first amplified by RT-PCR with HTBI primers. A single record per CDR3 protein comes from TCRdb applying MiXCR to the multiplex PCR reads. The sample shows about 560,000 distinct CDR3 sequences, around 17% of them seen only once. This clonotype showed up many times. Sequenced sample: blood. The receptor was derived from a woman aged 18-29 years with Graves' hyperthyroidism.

The CDR3 coding sequence is TGTGCCTGGAATACAGGACAGACAAACACTGAAGCTTTCTTT. Translating it yields CAWNTGQTNTEAFF. The chain recombines TRBV30 with TRBJ1-1, with TRBD1 as a possible D gene (6 bases). The CDR3 runs 14 residues. With 4 bases removed from V and 2 bases from J, the gap between germline ends came to 14 bases. Germline values: CDR1 GTSNPN, CDR2 SVGIG (reference sequence).